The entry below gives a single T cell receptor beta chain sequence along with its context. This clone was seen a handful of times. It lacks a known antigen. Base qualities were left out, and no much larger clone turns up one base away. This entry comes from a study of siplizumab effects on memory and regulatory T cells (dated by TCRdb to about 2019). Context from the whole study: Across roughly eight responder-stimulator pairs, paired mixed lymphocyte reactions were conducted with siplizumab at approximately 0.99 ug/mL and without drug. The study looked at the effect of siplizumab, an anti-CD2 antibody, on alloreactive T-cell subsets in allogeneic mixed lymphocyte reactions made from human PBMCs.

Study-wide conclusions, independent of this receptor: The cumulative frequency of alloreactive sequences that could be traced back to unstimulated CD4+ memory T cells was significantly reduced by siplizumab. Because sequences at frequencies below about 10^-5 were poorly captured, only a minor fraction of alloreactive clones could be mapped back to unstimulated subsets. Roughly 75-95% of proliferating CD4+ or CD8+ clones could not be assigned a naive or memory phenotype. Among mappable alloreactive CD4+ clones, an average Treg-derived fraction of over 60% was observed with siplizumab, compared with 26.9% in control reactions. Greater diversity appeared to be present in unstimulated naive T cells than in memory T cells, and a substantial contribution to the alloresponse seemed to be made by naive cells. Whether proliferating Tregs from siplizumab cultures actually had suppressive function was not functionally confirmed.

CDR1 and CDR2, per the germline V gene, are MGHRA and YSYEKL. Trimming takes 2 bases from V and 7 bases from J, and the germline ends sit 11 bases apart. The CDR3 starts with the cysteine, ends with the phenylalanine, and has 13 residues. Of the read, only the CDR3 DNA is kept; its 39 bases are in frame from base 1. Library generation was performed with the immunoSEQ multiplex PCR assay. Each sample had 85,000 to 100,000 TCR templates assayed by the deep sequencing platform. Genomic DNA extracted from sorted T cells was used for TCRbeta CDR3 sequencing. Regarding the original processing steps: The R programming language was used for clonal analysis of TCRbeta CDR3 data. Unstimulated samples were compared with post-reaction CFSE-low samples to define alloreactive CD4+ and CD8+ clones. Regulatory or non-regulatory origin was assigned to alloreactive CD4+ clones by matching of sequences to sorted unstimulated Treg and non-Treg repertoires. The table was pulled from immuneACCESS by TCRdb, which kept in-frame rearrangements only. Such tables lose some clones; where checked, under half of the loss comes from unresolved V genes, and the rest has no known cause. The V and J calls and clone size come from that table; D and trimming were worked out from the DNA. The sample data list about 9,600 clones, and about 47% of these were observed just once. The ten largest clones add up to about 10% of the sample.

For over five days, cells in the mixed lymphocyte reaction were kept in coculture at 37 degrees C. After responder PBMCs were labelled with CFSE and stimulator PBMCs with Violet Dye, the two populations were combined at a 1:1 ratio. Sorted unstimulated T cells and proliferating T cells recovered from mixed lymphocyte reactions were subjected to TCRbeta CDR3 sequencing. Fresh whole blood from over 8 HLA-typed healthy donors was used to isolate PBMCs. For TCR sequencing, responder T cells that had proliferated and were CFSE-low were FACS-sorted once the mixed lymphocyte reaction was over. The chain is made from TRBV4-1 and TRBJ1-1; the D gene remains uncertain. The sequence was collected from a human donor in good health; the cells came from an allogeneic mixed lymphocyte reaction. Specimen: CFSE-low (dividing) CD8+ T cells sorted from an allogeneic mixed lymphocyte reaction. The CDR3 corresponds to CASSQTVSFEAFF. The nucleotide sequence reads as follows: TGCGCCAGCAGCCAAACAGTAAGCTTTGAAGCTTTCTTT.